The 29 T cell receptor beta chains below come from one sample, sequenced in a study of molecular identifiers for immune sequencing clone quantification. Each CDR3 protein gets one entry after TCRdb re-called the PCR reads with MiXCR. The sample lists more than 450,000 distinct CDR3 sequences; approximately 25% were seen once. The sample was naive CD8+ T cells from blood, with Jurkat cell RNA spiked in. The subset here: FACS-sorted CD8+CD4-CCR7+CD45RA+ naive T cells. The receptor set was obtained from a human donor in good health. Some libraries in this study had Jurkat cell RNA spiked in.

As regards this clonotype: It may be a read error: a sequence one base away is much more abundant. V usage is TRBV19 and J usage is TRBJ2-2, with D possibly being TRBD1 or TRBD2 (5 bases each). Germline V gene sequence: CDR1 LNHDA, CDR2 SQIVND (reference sequence). The CDR3 length is 16 residues. The CDR3 sequence: CASSGTEAWGTGELIF. In nucleotides, the CDR3 is TGTGCCAGTAGTGGGACGGAAGCCTGGGGCACCGGGGAGCTGATTTTT.

In this sample, this clonotype turned up once. A much bigger clone sits one base away, suggesting this may be a read error. The CDR3 is CASRSLSVPGDTGELFF. CDR3 DNA sequence: TGTGCCAGCAGATCACTTAGCGTTCCTGGAGACACCGGGGAGCTGTTTTTT. V gene TRBV6-6 combines with J gene TRBJ2-2; D might be TRBD2 (5 bases). The CDR3 is 17 residues long. V dropped 6 bases and J dropped 3 bases, with 20 bases sitting between them. Germline CDR1 MNHNY, CDR2 SVGAGI (reference sequence).

This clonotype was seen a handful of times. The chain recombines TRBV9 with TRBJ2-2; D gene unclear. The CDR3 has 13 residues. Germline V gene data show CDR1 as SGDLS and CDR2 as YYNGEE. Trimming took 3 bases from V and 7 from J, leaving 10 bases between them. The CDR3 reads CASSARSNGELFF. The CDR3 region has the DNA TGTGCCAGCAGCGCGAGAAGTAACGGGGAGCTGTTTTTT.

As regards this clonotype: A much larger clone differs from this one at a single base, so this may be a read error. This likely comes from a read error, as the CDR3 has no conserved phenylalanine or tryptophan at its end. The J gene is TRBJ1-1, the V gene TRBV2; TRBD1 aligns across 7 bases. CDR3 size: 13 residues. J was trimmed by 4 bases and V by 4 bases; bases with no gene match: 3. CDR1 SNHLY and CDR2 FYNNEI come from the germline V gene. CDR3 in DNA: TGTGCCAGCAGTGTCAACAGGGGCACTGAAGCTTTCTCT. This gives the protein CASSVNRGTEAFS.

This clonotype was picked up a small number of times. The chain uses TRBV20-1 and TRBJ2-3, with a possible D match to TRBD2 (7 bases). Trimming left V 1 base short and J 5 bases short, with 19 bases between. The length of the CDR3 is 16 residues. Germline CDR1 DFQATT, CDR2 SNEGSKA (reference sequence). The DNA for the CDR3 is TGCAGTGCTAGAGTCAGAGGGGGAGGGCCGGTAGATACGCAGTATTTT. Translating gives CSARVRGGGPVDTQYF.

This clonotype was detected ten times or more. V and J are TRBV24-1 and TRBJ2-3; the D is unclear. CDR1 KGHDR and CDR2 SFDVKD come from the germline V gene. The CDR3 is 13 amino acids. Trimming left V 4 bases short and J 6 bases short, with 10 bases between. The CDR3 region is CATSEGMSDTQYF. The CDR3 DNA follows: TGTGCCACCAGTGAGGGGATGTCGGATACGCAGTATTTT.

This clonotype was counted between two and nine times. V usage is TRBV27 and J usage is TRBJ2-7, with 12 bases matching TRBD2. The CDR3 runs to 16 residues. V was pared by 2 bases and J by 3 bases, with 5 bases of the junction left unmatched. CDR1 and CDR2 from the germline V gene are MNHEY and SMNVEV (reference sequence). The CDR3 loop reads CASSLRGTSGLYEQYF. The DNA for the CDR3 is TGTGCCAGCAGTTTAAGGGGGACTAGCGGGCTCTACGAGCAGTACTTC.

The J gene is TRBJ1-1, the V gene TRBV28, with 7 bases matching TRBD1. Per the germline V gene, CDR1 is MDHEN and CDR2 is SYDVKM. After removal of 3 bases from V and 7 bases from J, the junction contained 5 bases not matched to a gene. This CDR3 spans 13 amino acids. In DNA form, the CDR3 reads TGTGCCAGCAGTTTTAGGGGGCGGATTGAAGCTTTCTTT. This sequence encodes CASSFRGRIEAFF.

This clonotype was seen only a few times. The gene calls are TRBV4-3 and TRBJ2-7; D ambiguous. Trimming stripped 2 bases from V and 2 bases from J, with 7 bases between. The germline gives CDR1 LGHNA, CDR2 YSLEER. This CDR3 spans 13 amino acids. The CDR3 loop is CASSQWRTYEQYF. CDR3 DNA: TGCGCCAGCAGCCAATGGAGAACCTACGAGCAGTACTTC.

Remarks on this clonotype: A much larger clone sits a single nucleotide away, making a read error possible. The chain links TRBV3-1 to TRBJ2-5; D is unresolved. Germline V lookup: CDR1 LGHDT, CDR2 YNNKEL (reference sequence). The CDR3 is 16 residues long. Trimming took off 4 bases at V and 2 bases at J, with 17 bases between the two ends. CDR3 in DNA: TGTGCCAGCAGCCTAGACCAGCGACTGCGACAAGAGACCCAGTACTTC. As protein: CASSLDQRLRQETQYF.

About this clonotype itself: This may stem from a read error, because a much larger clone lies one nucleotide away. The J gene is TRBJ2-2, the V gene TRBV7-6; maybe TRBD1 (6 bases). Germline V gene lookup returns CDR1 SGHVS and CDR2 FNYEAQ. CDR3 size: 15 residues. CDR3: CASSLVGHRTGELIF. CDR3 nucleotide sequence: TGTGCCAGCAGCTTAGTGGGACACAGGACCGGGGAGCTGATTTTT.

With respect to this clonotype: This CDR3 fails to terminate in the conserved phenylalanine or tryptophan, so it likely reflects a read error. The chain has TRBV28 and TRBJ1-1; D gene unclear. The CDR3 runs to 14 residues. Germline CDR1 is MDHEN and CDR2 is SYDVKM. V was cut by 3 bases and J by 4 bases, with 12 bases left in between. CDR3 sequence: CASSFRRTSTEAFL. The CDR3 DNA reads as TGTGCCAGCAGTTTTCGAAGGACGAGCACTGAAGCTTTCCTT.

Notes on this clonotype: A single base separates this from a much larger clone, so it may be a read error. The J gene is TRBJ2-7, the V gene TRBV6-5, with 7 bases identical to TRBD1. Germline V gene sequence: CDR1 MNHEY, CDR2 SVGAGI. The CDR3 is made up of 12 amino acids. The CDR3 region has the DNA TGTGCAAGCAGAGCAACAGGGGTTGAGCTGTACTTC. Translated: CASRATGVELYF.

Only a few counts were recorded for this clonotype. The chain combines TRBV4-1 with TRBJ1-6, with a possible D match to TRBD1 (5 bases). The ends were cut back, 0 bases at V and 10 bases at J, with 16 bases in the middle. The CDR3 covers 16 residues. CDR1 and CDR2 (germline): MGHRA, YSYEKL. The CDR3 DNA reads TGCGCCAGCAGCCAAGACCCCTGGGCAGGGCAATCACCCCTCCACTTT. Protein sequence: CASSQDPWAGQSPLHF.

This clonotype was counted many times. The J gene is TRBJ2-3, the V gene TRBV12-3 or TRBV12-4, with TRBD2 as a possible D gene (6 bases). The CDR3 totals 13 residues. Trimming cost V 2 bases and J 6 bases, with 9 bases left between them. In DNA, the CDR3 is TGTGCCAGCAGTTTATCGGGAGAGGATACGCAGTATTTT. It translates to CASSLSGEDTQYF.

This clonotype was counted many times. V and J are TRBV29-1 and TRBJ2-3; TRBD1 is a possible D gene (5 bases). The CDR3 is 14 amino acids. Germline V gene lookup returns CDR1 SQVTM and CDR2 ANQGSEA. Trimming left V 5 bases short and J 3 bases short, with 15 bases between. The CDR3 nucleotides read TGCAGCGTTTTGAGAACAGGTGAAACAGATACGCAGTATTTT. This encodes CSVLRTGETDTQYF.

This sequence joins TRBV5-6 and TRBJ2-3, with D uncertain. Trimming removed 1 base from V and 5 bases from J, with 5 bases in between. Germline lookup yields CDR1 SGHDT and CDR2 YYEEEE. This CDR3 region has 12 residues. The CDR3 sequence is CASSLLIDTQYF. In nucleotides, the CDR3 is TGTGCCAGCAGCTTGCTTATAGATACGCAGTATTTT. Full variable domain (missing parts from reference TRBV5-6 and TRBJ2-3): DAGVTQSPTHLIKTRGQQVTLRCSPKSGHDTVSWYQQALGQGPQFIFQYYEEEERQRGNFPDRFSGHQFPNYSSELNVNALLLGDSALYLCASSLLIDTQYFGPGTRLTVL.

This clonotype was seen at least ten times. CDR3 in amino acids: CASTDDPNSPLHF. CDR3 coding DNA: TGTGCCAGCACCGACGACCCTAATTCACCCCTCCACTTT. This rearrangement joins TRBV16 to TRBJ1-6; unclear D gene. The V end was cut by 7 bases, the J end by 6 bases, with 10 bases between. Germline CDR1 reads KGHSY; CDR2 reads FQNENV. The CDR3 extends over 13 amino acids.

The sample holds many counts of this clonotype. The chain couples TRBV6-5 to TRBJ1-1, with 8 bases lining up with TRBD1. Unmatched junction bases numbered 9, after V lost 6 bases and J lost 3 bases. CDR3 length: 15 residues. Germline CDR1 reads MNHEY; CDR2 reads SVGAGI. The CDR3 loop reads CASSHGPTGDTEAFF. The CDR3 coding sequence is TGTGCCAGCAGCCACGGTCCGACAGGGGACACTGAAGCTTTCTTT.

The rearrangement uses TRBV6-2 or TRBV6-3 and TRBJ1-6; no clear D gene. The CDR3 consists of 17 residues. The germline V and J ends were trimmed by 3 bases and 0 bases, with 12 bases remaining between them. Looked up from germline, CDR1 is MNHEY and CDR2 is SVGEGT. CDR3 bases: TGTGCCAGCAGTTATTCCCGACCAAGCTCCTATAATTCACCCCTCCACTTT. It codes for CASSYSRPSSYNSPLHF.

With regard to this clonotype: This CDR3 fails to terminate in the conserved phenylalanine or tryptophan, so it likely reflects a read error. The gene calls are TRBV10-3 and TRBJ1-1; tentative D call: TRBD1 (5 bases). The germline CDR1 and CDR2 sequences are ENHRY and SYGVKD. The CDR3 consists of 13 residues. Trimming cost V 0 bases and J 6 bases, with 8 bases left between them. CDR3 sequence (DNA): TGTGCCATCAGTGAGTCGGGAGGGGCTGAAGCTTTCTTG. This encodes CAISESGGAEAFL.

CDR3 sequence (DNA): TGCAGTGCTATAGGACTAATCTACAATGAGCAGTTCTTC. It yields the protein CSAIGLIYNEQFF. The chain employs TRBV20-1 and TRBJ2-1, with D possibly matching TRBD2 (6 bases). With 4 bases removed from V and 3 bases from J, the gap between germline ends came to 10 bases. The CDR3 contains 13 residues. Germline values: CDR1 DFQATT, CDR2 SNEGSKA (reference sequence).

The sample holds a few counts of this clonotype. The chain combines TRBV20-1 with TRBJ1-1; D uncertain. CDR1 DFQATT and CDR2 SNEGSKA come from the germline V gene (reference sequence). The CDR3 consists of 12 residues. This chain's CDR3 is CIVAVMNTEAFF. In DNA form, the CDR3 reads TGCATAGTGGCGGTAATGAACACTGAAGCTTTCTTT.

This clonotype turned up a few times. The rearrangement uses TRBV18 and TRBJ2-5, with 12 bases aligning to TRBD1. The CDR3 covers 16 residues. The germline CDR1 and CDR2 sequences are KGHSH and LQKENI. The junction had 7 bases not matched to a gene; V was cut back by 3 bases and J by 5 bases. The CDR3 loop reads CASSPPGQGAGETQYF. As DNA, the CDR3 is TGTGCCAGCTCACCCCCGGGACAGGGGGCAGGCGAGACCCAGTACTTC. Looking up the rest from reference TRBV18 and TRBJ2-5 gives the full variable domain: NAGVMQNPRHLVRRRGQEARLRCSPMKGHSHVYWYRQLPEEGLKFMVYLQKENIIDESGMPKERFSAEFPKEGPSILRIQQVVRGDSAAYFCASSPPGQGAGETQYFGPGTRLLVL.

Note on this clonotype: The CDR3 carries no conserved terminal phenylalanine or tryptophan, so it likely arises from a read error. The chain employs TRBV7-6 and TRBJ2-5; 9 nucleotides match TRBD2. V lost 1 base and J lost 5; bases outside the gene matches: 11. CDR3 length: 17 residues. The germline V gene encodes CDR1 SGHVS and CDR2 FNYEAQ. Written as DNA, the CDR3 is TGTGCCAGCAGCTTAGTACTAGCGGGCCTCCTCGCGGAGACCCAGTACCTC. Protein sequence: CASSLVLAGLLAETQYL.

At least ten counts were recorded for this clonotype. V usage is TRBV2 and J usage is TRBJ2-2; D ambiguous. The germline V gene has CDR1 SNHLY and CDR2 FYNNEI. The CDR3 runs 12 residues. V was trimmed by 6 bases and J by 5 bases, leaving 7 bases between them. This CDR3 is CASRAMTGELFF. The DNA for the CDR3 is TGTGCCAGCAGGGCTATGACCGGGGAGCTGTTTTTT.

This clonotype turned up a few times. V and J are TRBV29-1 and TRBJ1-2; D may be TRBD1 (6 bases). The CDR3 extends over 13 amino acids. V was clipped by 5 bases and J by 1 base, with 11 bases between them. From germline, CDR1 is SQVTM and CDR2 ANQGSEA. The CDR3 DNA reads TGCAGCGTTAAGGGGGGGGATAACTATGGCTACACCTTC. This encodes CSVKGGDNYGYTF.

Concerning this clonotype: This may come from a read error, since a much larger clone is one base off. J is TRBJ2-7 and V is TRBV7-2; a possible D gene is TRBD2 (6 bases). Between the trimmed V and J ends, which lost 4 bases and 5 bases, there was a span of 15 bases. The CDR3 extends over 14 amino acids. Germline-derived CDR1 and CDR2 are SGHTA and FQGNSA. The CDR3 region is CASSSAGPTHEQYF. The CDR3 DNA is TGTGCCAGCAGCTCCGCGGGGCCCACCCACGAGCAGTACTTC.

This clonotype appeared a single time. Germline is not matched at one junction end, which may reflect a read error. This sequence joins TRBV5-4 and TRBJ2-7; 9 nucleotides agree with TRBD2. The CDR3 totals 15 residues. The germline CDR1 and CDR2 sequences are SGHNT and YYREEE (reference sequence). This CDR3 reads CASSLENSGSYEQHF. The CDR3 DNA reads as TGTGCCAGCAGCCTTGAGAATAGCGGGAGCTACGAGCAGCACTTC.